Listed here are 29 T cell receptor beta chains from one sample, sequenced in a study of beta chain features in type 1 diabetes. Findings and caveats of the study: Moderate yet significant TCRB CDR3 shortening was seen in Type 1 diabetes patients in all four CD4+ subsets.

Reverse transcribing all isolated RNA meant expressed TCRB transcripts were sequenced. Profiling relied on immunoSEQ multiplex PCR, and the TCRdb table lists in-frame clones only, not all of them. The sample consists of about 340,000 clones, about 13% of them appearing once. No antigen has been identified for these receptors. Input material: naive CD4+ T cells from blood. All receptors derive from a woman between 18 and 29 years old with type 1 diabetes.

The chain links TRBV30 to TRBJ1-2; maybe TRBD1 (6 bases). Per the germline V gene, CDR1 is GTSNPN and CDR2 is SVGIG (reference sequence). This CDR3 has 13 amino acids. Trimming shortened V by 4 bases and J by 7 bases, and 16 bases separated the two germline ends. The CDR3 loop reads CAWTNGQGSGYTF. In DNA form, the CDR3 reads TGTGCCTGGACAAACGGGCAGGGGTCTGGCTACACCTTC.

The table lists this clone with a few counts. V gene TRBV5-1 combines with J gene TRBJ2-1, with 13 nucleotides matching TRBD2. This CDR3 comprises 15 residues. Germline V gene lookup returns CDR1 SGHRS and CDR2 YFSETQ. The J segment lost 7 bases and the V segment lost 4 bases, leaving 5 bases of the junction unmatched. CDR3 coding DNA: TGCGCCAGCAGCGTACTAGCGGGAGGGAGGAATGAGCAGTTCTTC. Encoded protein: CASSVLAGGRNEQFF.

The genes are TRBV5-1 and TRBJ1-5; 10 bases map to TRBD1. The CDR3 sequence is 14 residues long. Germline CDR1 and CDR2: SGHRS and YFSETQ. Trimming at V came to 4 bases and at J to 5 bases, leaving 3 bases not matched to a gene. CDR3 residues: CASSRGQGDQPQHF. The CDR3 DNA is TGCGCCAGCAGCCGAGGACAGGGGGATCAGCCCCAGCATTTT.

A few counts support this clone. In nucleotides, the CDR3 is TGTGCCAGTAGTCAAGATCCGGGAAGGACTCACCGTGAGCAGTTCTTC. This codes for CASSQDPGRTHREQFF. V is TRBV19 and J is TRBJ2-1; D may be TRBD2 (5 bases). CDR3 length: 16 residues. CDR1 LNHDA and CDR2 SQIVND come from the germline V gene (reference sequence). V gave up 5 bases and J gave up 9 bases, with 23 bases separating them.

CDR3 sequence (DNA): TGCAGCGTTTCGGGGGGCGGGAGAGGTGCGAATGAGCAGTTCTTC. It encodes CSVSGGGRGANEQFF. V gene TRBV29-1 combines with J gene TRBJ2-1; weak D call: TRBD2 (7 bases). Trimming removed 5 bases from V and 7 bases from J, with 21 bases in between. CDR1 and CDR2 from the germline V gene are SQVTM and ANQGSEA. This CDR3 contains 15 residues.

The chain employs TRBV21-1 and TRBJ1-1; TRBD1, the D gene given by the table, was not confirmed from the DNA. TRBV21-1 is a pseudogene. This CDR3 is 14 amino acids long. The DNA for the CDR3 is TGTGCCAGCAGCATGCGGACAGGGCGCACTGAAGCTTTCTTT. Encoded protein: CASSMRTGRTEAFF.

The chain has TRBV7-2 and TRBJ2-5, with TRBD1 matching over 7 bases. There are 16 residues in the CDR3. Losses at the gene ends were 5 bases for V and 2 bases for J; bases not matched to a gene: 11. Germline V CDR1 and CDR2: SGHTA, FQGNSA. The CDR3 DNA is TGTGCCAGCAGCCCCACACGACAGGGCCTTCAAGAGACCCAGTACTTC. This encodes CASSPTRQGLQETQYF.

The CDR3 DNA is TGCGCCAGCAGCTTCTCGCTAGCGGGAGGAGATACGCAGTATTTT. Translating it yields CASSFSLAGGDTQYF. The chain carries TRBV5-1 and TRBJ2-3; 11 bases map to TRBD2. V was pared by 2 bases and J by 5 bases, with 4 bases of the junction left unmatched. The CDR3 is 15 amino acids. Germline CDR1 and CDR2: SGHRS and YFSETQ.

V gene TRBV10-3 combines with J gene TRBJ1-3, with D unresolved. Between the trimmed V and J ends, which lost 6 bases and 10 bases, there was a span of 13 bases. This CDR3 is built from 12 residues. Germline CDR1 reads ENHRY; CDR2 reads SYGVKD. The CDR3 region has the DNA TGTGCCATCAGGGAGAACACAAAGACCATATATTTT. It encodes CAIRENTKTIYF.

This clone was counted between two and nine times. The chain recombines TRBV28 with TRBJ1-2; TRBD1 is a possible D gene (6 bases). CDR1 is MDHEN and CDR2 is SYDVKM in the germline V gene. The CDR3 length is 12 residues. V shed 5 bases and J shed 4 bases, with 8 bases lying between them. The CDR3, as DNA: TGTGCCAGCAGTCAGGACAGCTATGGCTACACCTTC. It codes for CASSQDSYGYTF.

The genes are TRBV7-9 and TRBJ2-1; TRBD2 matches at 10 bases. The V segment lost 3 bases and the J segment 14 bases; nucleotides outside the gene matches: 10. The CDR3 is 14 amino acids. Germline V gives CDR1 SEHNR, CDR2 FQNEAQ (reference sequence). CDR3 region: CASSLGLAPEEEFF. In DNA form, the CDR3 reads TGTGCCAGCAGCTTGGGACTAGCGCCCGAAGAGGAGTTCTTC.

This rearrangement joins TRBV4-1 to TRBJ1-1, with 7 bases lining up with TRBD1. Per germline, CDR1 MGHRA and CDR2 YSYEKL. Trimming took 1 base from V and 11 from J; bases not matched to a gene: 10. The CDR3 runs to 14 residues. In DNA form, the CDR3 reads TGCGCCAGCAGCCAAGGACAGGGATTCCCGTCTGCTTTCTTT. Protein sequence: CASSQGQGFPSAFF.

The gene calls are TRBV5-1 and TRBJ2-7; TRBD2 aligns across 10 bases. The germline gives CDR1 SGHRS, CDR2 YFSETQ. This CDR3 has 17 amino acids. The V and J ends lost 1 base and 5 bases, in that order; junction bases with no gene match: 12. The CDR3: CASSLRASGSGQDEQYF. CDR3 in DNA: TGCGCCAGCAGCTTGAGGGCTAGCGGGAGCGGCCAGGACGAGCAGTACTTC.

This chain uses TRBV30 with TRBJ1-4, with TRBD1 as a possible D gene (6 bases). The CDR3 extends over 12 amino acids. Trimming stripped 1 base from V and 10 bases from J, with 10 bases between. CDR1 is GTSNPN and CDR2 is SVGIG in the germline V gene (reference sequence). The CDR3 DNA sequence: TGTGCCTGGAGTGGAGGGGGGGGAAAACTGTTTTTT. It codes for CAWSGGGGKLFF.

The chain links TRBV27 to TRBJ2-2; 9 bases agree with TRBD2. CDR3 length: 12 amino acids. Germline CDR1 is MNHEY and CDR2 is SMNVEV (reference sequence). V shed 11 bases, J shed 7 bases, and the junction held 5 bases outside the gene matches. In nucleotides, the CDR3 is TGTGCCCTTCGAGCGGGGGGCGGGGAGCTGTTTTTT. It encodes CALRAGGGELFF.

This clone was seen a handful of times. The J gene is TRBJ2-3, the V gene TRBV5-4; 15 bases are shared with TRBD2. V lost 3 bases and J lost 1; bases outside the gene matches: 9. The CDR3 has 19 amino acids. Germline loops: CDR1 SGHNT, CDR2 YYREEE (reference sequence). CDR3 sequence: CASSSGTSGRRDGTDTQYF. Written as DNA, the CDR3 is TGTGCCAGCAGCTCTGGGACTAGCGGGAGGAGGGACGGCACAGATACGCAGTATTTT.

The rearrangement joins TRBV19 to TRBJ1-4, with TRBD1 as a possible D gene (5 bases). CDR3 length equals 14 residues. The germline gives CDR1 LNHDA, CDR2 SQIVND (reference sequence). V was cut by 3 bases and J by 5 bases, with 10 bases left in between. DNA for the CDR3: TGTGCCAGTAGTATGGGGCGACGGAATGAAAAACTGTTTTTT. Amino acids: CASSMGRRNEKLFF.

This clone turned up a few times. V and J are TRBV5-4 and TRBJ2-3; D is possibly TRBD2 (6 bases). V shed 0 bases and J shed 3 bases, with 14 bases lying between them. CDR1 is SGHNT and CDR2 is YYREEE in the germline V gene (reference sequence). The length of the CDR3 is 16 residues. CDR3 residues: CASSLAGGYDTDTQYF. In DNA, the CDR3 is TGTGCCAGCAGCTTGGCTGGGGGGTACGATACAGATACGCAGTATTTT.

The CDR3 bases are TGCAGCGTAGTCGGGACAGGTCAGAATCAGCCCCAGCATTTT. Protein product: CSVVGTGQNQPQHF. The rearrangement joins TRBV29-1 to TRBJ1-5; 8 nucleotides align to TRBD1. The CDR3 is made up of 14 amino acids. Germline loops: CDR1 SQVTM, CDR2 ANQGSEA. Unmatched junction bases numbered 8, after V lost 6 bases and J lost 4 bases.

This clone showed up just a few times. This rearrangement joins TRBV2 to TRBJ2-3; D is ambiguous. Germline V gene data show CDR1 as SNHLY and CDR2 as FYNNEI. CDR3 length: 12 amino acids. V lost 4 bases to trimming and J lost 14 bases, with 16 bases between them. The CDR3 bases are TGTGCCAGCAGTGGATCCCGACCGGAGCGGTATTTT. Residues: CASSGSRPERYF.

Only a few counts were recorded for this clone. The chain uses TRBV7-2 and TRBJ1-1; D is uncertain. Germline CDR1 reads SGHTA; CDR2 reads FQGNSA. The CDR3 is 14 amino acids. Between the trimmed V and J ends, which lost 1 base and 1 base, there was a span of 7 bases. Here the CDR3 reads CASSLVWQNTEAFF. DNA of the CDR3: TGTGCCAGCAGCTTAGTTTGGCAGAACACTGAAGCTTTCTTT.

This chain joins TRBV7-8 and TRBJ2-3; 8 positions match TRBD1. There are 15 residues in the CDR3. From germline, CDR1 is SGHVS and CDR2 FQNEAQ. V gave up 5 bases and J gave up 4 bases; unmatched junction bases: 8. The CDR3 spells CASSPGQGIPDTQYF. In nucleotides, the CDR3 is TGTGCCAGCAGCCCTGGACAGGGTATACCAGATACGCAGTATTTT.

J is TRBJ2-2 and V is TRBV4-3; D ambiguous. CDR3 length: 14 residues. V lost 6 bases to trimming and J lost 4 bases, with 12 bases between them. CDR1 is LGHNA and CDR2 is YSLEER in the germline V gene. CDR3 DNA: TGCGCCAGCAGTCTCAGTCGAGGCACCGGGGAGCTGTTTTTT. Protein product: CASSLSRGTGELFF.

The J gene is TRBJ1-1, the V gene TRBV29-1; 9 bases map to TRBD1. Germline V gene lookup returns CDR1 SQVTM and CDR2 ANQGSEA. After removal of 7 bases from V and 1 base from J, the junction contained 7 bases not matched to a gene. The CDR3 length is 14 residues. The CDR3 nucleotides are TGCAGCGCCCTACCGGGACAGGGGAACACTGAAGCTTTCTTT. This gives the protein CSALPGQGNTEAFF.

This chain joins TRBV7-2 and TRBJ2-1; 8 bases agree with TRBD1. Trimming took 4 bases from V and 1 from J; bases not matched to a gene: 3. Germline values: CDR1 SGHTA, CDR2 FQGNSA. CDR3 length: 15 amino acids. CDR3 nucleotide sequence: TGTGCCAGCAGCTCGGACAGGGTATCCTACAATGAGCAGTTCTTC. Translated: CASSSDRVSYNEQFF.

This chain connects TRBV9 to TRBJ2-1; TRBD2 aligns across 7 bases. Germline loops: CDR1 SGDLS, CDR2 YYNGEE. The CDR3 extends over 15 amino acids. J was trimmed by 2 bases and V by 3 bases; bases with no gene match: 5. The CDR3 region has the DNA TGTGCCAGCAGCGGGGGGGGGAGGACCTACAATGAGCAGTTCTTC. It is translated as CASSGGGRTYNEQFF.

The chain couples TRBV4-3 to TRBJ1-5; D unresolved. The ends were cut back, 3 bases at V and 0 bases at J, with 9 bases in the middle. Germline-derived CDR1 and CDR2 are LGHNA and YSLEER. The CDR3 length is 15 residues. DNA of the CDR3: TGCGCCAGCAGCCAGGAGGGTTATAGCAATCAGCCCCAGCATTTT. This translates into CASSQEGYSNQPQHF.

The sample holds a few counts of this clone. The V and J genes are TRBV30 and TRBJ1-5, with 11 positions matching TRBD1. The germline V gene has CDR1 GTSNPN and CDR2 SVGIG (reference sequence). After removal of 4 bases from V and 3 bases from J, the junction contained 2 bases not matched to a gene. This CDR3 contains 14 residues. The CDR3 nucleotides read TGTGCCTGGAAGGACAGGGGGCCCAATCAGCCCCAGCATTTT. This translates into CAWKDRGPNQPQHF.

This clone was observed a handful of times. The chain couples TRBV10-3 to TRBJ2-7, with TRBD1 matching 9 bases. The germline CDR1 and CDR2 sequences are ENHRY and SYGVKD. This CDR3 comprises 13 residues. V gave up 6 bases and J gave up 6 bases; unmatched junction bases: 6. The CDR3 loop reads CAISWDREREQYF. The CDR3 coding sequence is TGTGCCATCAGCTGGGACAGGGAGCGCGAGCAGTACTTC.